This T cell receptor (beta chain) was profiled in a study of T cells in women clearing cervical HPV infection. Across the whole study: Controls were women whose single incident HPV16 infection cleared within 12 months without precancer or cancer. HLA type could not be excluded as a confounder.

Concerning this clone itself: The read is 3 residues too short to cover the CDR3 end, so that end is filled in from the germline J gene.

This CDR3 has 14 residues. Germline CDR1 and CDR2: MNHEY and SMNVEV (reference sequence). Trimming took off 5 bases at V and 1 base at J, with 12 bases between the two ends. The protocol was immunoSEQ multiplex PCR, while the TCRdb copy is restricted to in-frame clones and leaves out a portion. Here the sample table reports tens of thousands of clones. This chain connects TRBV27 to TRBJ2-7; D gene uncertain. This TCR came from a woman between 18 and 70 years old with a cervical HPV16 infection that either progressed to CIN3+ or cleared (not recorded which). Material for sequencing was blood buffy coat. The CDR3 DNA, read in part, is TGTGCCAGCAGTCCACGTCCCAGTTCCTACGAG. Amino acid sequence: CASSPRPSSYE. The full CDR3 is CASSPRPSSYEQYF.